The 22 T cell receptor beta chains below all came from one sample that was sequenced in a study of circulating CD8 cells and anti-PD-1 response in melanoma. Using approximately 15 ng of total RNA, TCR libraries were made with the QIAseq Immune Repertoire TCR panel. A single record per CDR3 protein comes from TCRdb applying MiXCR to the reads. The table records some 400 distinct CDR3 sequences, around 9.3% of them present only once. From live CD3+CD8+TCRalphabeta+ cells, four PD-1 and/or TIGIT subsets were sorted. The starting material was CD8+ T cells from PBMCs, obtained at baseline or after one month of anti-PD-1 therapy (not recorded which). These receptors were taken from a human donor with melanoma.

Judged by abundance, this clonotype is medium-sized. This chain connects TRBV27 to TRBJ2-7; D remains ambiguous. Deletions cut 3 bases from V and 2 bases from J, with 8 bases between. The CDR3 extends over 13 amino acids. CDR1 is MNHEY, CDR2 SMNVEV, per germline (reference sequence). The CDR3 DNA follows: TGTGCCAGCAGTTTTACGGTAGCCTACGAGCAGTACTTC. Residues: CASSFTVAYEQYF.

In its sample, this clonotype is medium-sized (0.01 to 0.1%). The V gene is TRBV9, the J gene TRBJ2-1; D not certain. The CDR3 runs to 13 residues. The V gene's germline CDR1 is SGDLS and CDR2 YYNGEE. The V and J ends lost 4 bases and 7 bases respectively, with 12 bases between them. The CDR3 loop is CASSPDVKNEQFF. CDR3 sequence (DNA): TGTGCCAGCAGCCCCGACGTAAAAAATGAGCAGTTCTTC.

This clonotype was counted a few times. The gene calls are TRBV20-1 and TRBJ2-3; D remains unclear. CDR1 is DFQATT, CDR2 SNEGSKA, per germline (reference sequence). This CDR3 is built from 16 residues. Trimming took off 0 bases at V and 1 base at J, with 14 bases between the two ends. The CDR3 is CSARDQAAEGTDTQYF. CDR3 bases: TGCAGTGCTAGAGATCAGGCCGCGGAAGGCACAGATACGCAGTATTTT.

By share, this clonotype counts as medium-sized. The chain couples TRBV30 to TRBJ2-3, with 7 nucleotides matching TRBD2. The CDR3 is made up of 13 amino acids. The J segment lost 2 bases and the V segment lost 6 bases, leaving 5 bases of the junction unmatched. Germline CDR1 is GTSNPN and CDR2 is SVGIG (reference sequence). CDR3: CACLAENTDTQYF. Written as DNA, the CDR3 is TGTGCCTGTCTAGCGGAGAACACAGATACGCAGTATTTT.

By share, this clonotype ranks as large. The CDR3 DNA reads TGTGCCAGCAGCTCCAGGGTCGCGAGGGCCTACAATGAGCAGTTCTTC. Amino acid sequence: CASSSRVARAYNEQFF. The chain has TRBV5-4 and TRBJ2-1, with D perhaps assigned TRBD1 or TRBD2 (5 bases each). Trimming removed 3 bases from V and 2 bases from J, with 15 bases in between. From germline, CDR1 is SGHNT and CDR2 YYREEE (reference sequence). The CDR3 consists of 16 residues.

The rearrangement joins TRBV6-5 to TRBJ2-7; D is uncertain. Trimming pared 3 bases from V and 4 bases from J, leaving 13 bases between. The CDR3 sequence is 14 residues long. The germline gives CDR1 MNHEY, CDR2 SVGAGI. CDR3 region: CASSYGRKPYEQYF. Written as DNA, the CDR3 is TGTGCCAGCAGTTATGGCAGGAAACCTTACGAGCAGTACTTC.

In regard to this clonotype: A far larger clone lies a single base away; this is likely a read error. V usage is TRBV3-1 and J usage is TRBJ2-5; 13 bases map to TRBD2. CDR3 length: 15 residues. Germline V CDR1 and CDR2: LGHDT, YNNKEL (reference sequence). DNA of the CDR3: TGTGCCAGCAGTAGACTAGCGGGAGGAGTAGAGACCCGGTACTTC. It translates to CASSRLAGGVETRYF.

The chain is built from TRBV28 and TRBJ2-3; TRBD2 might be the D (5 bases). The CDR3 runs to 14 residues. V shed 5 bases and J shed 7 bases, with 16 bases lying between them. Germline lookup yields CDR1 MDHEN and CDR2 SYDVKM. The CDR3: CASSIGPLGNTQYF. Written as DNA, the CDR3 is TGTGCCAGCAGTATCGGGCCTCTCGGGAATACGCAGTATTTT.

By share of the sample, this clonotype is large (0.1 to 1%). The CDR3 region is CATSGGYEQYF. The CDR3 bases are TGTGCCACCAGTGGGGGTTACGAGCAGTACTTC. The V gene is TRBV24-1, the J gene TRBJ2-7; D call uncertain. The CDR3 sequence is 11 residues long. Germline V gene lookup returns CDR1 KGHDR and CDR2 SFDVKD. Trimming took 5 bases from V and 4 from J, leaving 5 bases between them.

In this sample, this clonotype is large. This chain uses TRBV2 with TRBJ2-7; 7 bases agree with TRBD2. CDR3 length equals 13 residues. Germline V gene lookup returns CDR1 SNHLY and CDR2 FYNNEI. Trimming removed 6 bases from V and 3 bases from J; junction bases left unmatched: 5. The CDR3 coding sequence is TGTGCCAGCAGAAGGGACTACAACTACGAGCAGTACTTC. It yields the protein CASRRDYNYEQYF.

Of note for this clonotype: A read error is possible here, since a much larger clone lies one base away. The genes are TRBV19 and TRBJ2-6; D may be TRBD1 (5 bases). CDR1 and CDR2 (germline): LNHDA, SQIVND (reference sequence). The CDR3 loop spans 16 amino acids. CDR3 in amino acids: CASSQLSSAGANVLSF. CDR3 bases: TGTGCCAGTAGTCAGCTCTCGTCGGCTGGGGCCAACGTCCTGTCTTTC. Complete variable domain (other parts from reference TRBV19 and TRBJ2-6): DGGITQSPKYLFRKEGQNVTLSCEQNLNHDAMYWYRQDPGQGLRLIYYSQIVNDFQKGDIAEGYSVSREKKESFPLTVTSAQKNPTAFYLCASSQLSSAGANVLSFGAGSRLTVL.

This clonotype is classed as large. The chain recombines TRBV27 with TRBJ2-1; D uncertain. Germline values: CDR1 MNHEY, CDR2 SMNVEV (reference sequence). The CDR3 has 13 amino acids. Trimming pared 6 bases from V and 9 bases from J, leaving 15 bases between. This chain's CDR3 is CASSFTVGGEQFF. Here the CDR3 DNA reads TGTGCCAGCAGCTTCACCGTGGGCGGTGAGCAGTTCTTC.

By sample share, this clonotype is large. The chain employs TRBV7-2 and TRBJ2-5, with 15 bases fitting TRBD2. The junction had 4 bases not matched to a gene; V was cut back by 6 bases and J by 5 bases. The germline CDR1 and CDR2 sequences are SGHTA and FQGNSA. The CDR3 totals 15 residues. The CDR3 sequence is CASSRTSGRGETQYF. In DNA form, the CDR3 reads TGTGCCAGCAGTCGGACTAGCGGGAGGGGTGAGACCCAGTACTTC.

This clonotype is categorized as medium-sized. This chain uses TRBV12-5 with TRBJ2-5; 8 bases match TRBD2. Germline CDR1 and CDR2: LGHNT and FRNRAP. This CDR3 is built from 18 residues. The CDR3 DNA is TGTCCCGCGGGAGGCGCACATTGGGTCGGGAGACCCACGGAGACCCAGTACTTC. It codes for CPAGGAHWVGRPTETQYF.

As regards this clonotype: A much more abundant neighbour one base away suggests this may be a read error. This sequence joins TRBV24-1 and TRBJ2-3; D is unclear. This CDR3 is built from 15 residues. Trimming stripped 9 bases from V and 2 bases from J, with 17 bases between. CDR1 KGHDR and CDR2 SFDVKD come from the germline V gene. The CDR3 region is CATDPLSDSTDTQYF. CDR3 nucleotides: TGTGCCACCGACCCGCTGAGCGACTCCACAGATACGCAGTATTTT.

This rearrangement joins TRBV2 to TRBJ2-1, with D unresolved. With 6 bases removed from V and 8 bases from J, the gap between germline ends came to 17 bases. The CDR3 length is 14 residues. Germline V lookup: CDR1 SNHLY, CDR2 FYNNEI. The CDR3 protein is CASSPVQSSYEQFF. For the CDR3, the DNA is TGTGCCAGCAGCCCGGTCCAAAGCTCCTATGAGCAGTTCTTC.

By sample share, this clonotype is medium-sized (0.01 to 0.1%). This rearrangement joins TRBV28 to TRBJ2-5; TRBD2 matches 7 bases. In germline, CDR1 is MDHEN, CDR2 SYDVKM. Trimming took 5 bases from V and 7 from J; bases not matched to a gene: 13. The length of the CDR3 is 15 residues. The CDR3 DNA follows: TGTGCCAGCAGTCCTCTCAGCGGGGAGACGGTGACCCAGTACTTC. Translating it yields CASSPLSGETVTQYF.

This clonotype is deemed medium-sized. This chain connects TRBV12-3 or TRBV12-4 to TRBJ2-3; D is unclear. The CDR3 is 15 residues long. Trimming cost V 5 bases and J 2 bases, with 14 bases left between them. CDR3: CASSPAKYSTDTQYF. The CDR3 DNA is TGTGCCAGCAGTCCTGCTAAGTATTCCACAGATACGCAGTATTTT.

The chain carries TRBV7-3 and TRBJ2-5; tentatively, D is TRBD1 (5 bases). In germline, CDR1 is SGHTA, CDR2 FQGTGA. This CDR3 spans 15 amino acids. The ends were cut back, 2 bases at V and 5 bases at J, with 15 bases in the middle. CDR3 DNA sequence: TGTGCCAGCAGCTTAGAGGCAGGGTCTTTCGAGACCCAGTACTTC. Translated: CASSLEAGSFETQYF.

This clonotype is classed as large. This sequence joins TRBV28 and TRBJ2-2, with D perhaps TRBD1 (8 bases). The CDR3 extends over 17 amino acids. Trimming cost V 5 bases and J 4 bases, with 20 bases left between them. Germline CDR1 MDHEN, CDR2 SYDVKM. The CDR3 nucleotides read TGTGCCAGCAGTACCCTCATAAACAGGGGGGGCACCGGGGAGCTGTTTTTT. It yields the protein CASSTLINRGGTGELFF.

This clonotype appeared a few times. The V and J genes are TRBV28 and TRBJ2-1; D is unclear. The V gene lost 3 bases and the J gene lost 7 bases, with 10 bases spanning the gap. The CDR3 totals 13 residues. Germline values: CDR1 MDHEN, CDR2 SYDVKM. This CDR3 reads CASSLGLGNEQFF. The CDR3 nucleotides read TGTGCCAGCAGTTTGGGCCTGGGAAATGAGCAGTTCTTC.

This clonotype was detected only once. A much larger clone sits a single nucleotide away, making a read error possible. J is TRBJ2-7 and V is TRBV27, with no clear D. Germline V gives CDR1 MNHEY, CDR2 SMNVEV (reference sequence). The CDR3 totals 13 residues. Trimming pared 3 bases from V and 5 bases from J, leaving 11 bases between. CDR3 amino acids: CASSFTSADEQYF. CDR3 sequence (DNA): TGTGCCAGCAGTTTTACTTCCGCGGACGAGCAGTACTTC.